These T cell receptor beta chains were read from a single sample in a study of PD-L1 blockade in urothelial cancer. Repertoires were generated with immunoSEQ multiplex PCR, while TCRdb's copy carries only in-frame clones and drops some. The sample lists about 44,000 clones, around 80% occurring once. Sequencing used PBMCs, obtained around atezolizumab (anti-PD-L1) treatment. The receptors originated from a man between 65 and 79 years old with urothelial cancer. CDR3s leave out the opening cysteine and the closing phenylalanine or tryptophan.

j_gene: TRBJ2-3; v_gene: TRBV11-3; CDR3aa: ASSLDQGADTQY
j_gene: TRBJ1-1; v_gene: TRBV7-2; CDR3aa: ASSLVTVNTEAF
j_gene: TRBJ1-3; v_gene: TRBV21-1; CDR3aa: ASSTHGRGWGNTIY
j_gene: TRBJ1-2; v_gene: TRBV2; CDR3aa: ASSITGYGYT
j_gene: TRBJ2-7; v_gene: TRBV19; CDR3aa: ASSGRSGEREQY
j_gene: TRBJ2-2; v_gene: TRBV18; CDR3aa: ASSPQNVGQGAGELF
j_gene: TRBJ1-2; v_gene: TRBV29-1; CDR3aa: SVDDRQGDPPNYGYT
j_gene: TRBJ2-3; v_gene: TRBV6-5; CDR3aa: ASSAGSDTQY
j_gene: TRBJ1-5; v_gene: TRBV15; CDR3aa: ATSSLDRGGQPQH
j_gene: TRBJ1-2; v_gene: TRBV2; CDR3aa: ASRGQQTDYGYT
j_gene: NA; v_gene: TRBV6-1; CDR3aa: ASSEAGGRLYEQY
j_gene: TRBJ2-1; v_gene: TRBV11-3; CDR3aa: ASSLGGLAGEEQF
j_gene: TRBJ2-5; v_gene: TRBV9; CDR3aa: ASSVRGDSQETQY
j_gene: TRBJ1-1; v_gene: TRBV27; CDR3aa: ASRVGGTDTEAF
j_gene: TRBJ2-5; v_gene: TRBV7-2; CDR3aa: ASSPHGGVGETQY
j_gene: TRBJ2-7; v_gene: TRBV5-1; CDR3aa: ASSLGRGGPYEQY
j_gene: TRBJ2-1; v_gene: TRBV7-3; CDR3aa: ASSLISAEQF
j_gene: TRBJ1-1; v_gene: TRBV5-4; CDR3aa: ASSPGRGRDTEAF
j_gene: TRBJ1-1; v_gene: TRBV18; CDR3aa: ASSTTGAPEAF
j_gene: TRBJ2-7; v_gene: TRBV6-6; CDR3aa: ASSSGGSSYEQY
j_gene: TRBJ2-5; v_gene: TRBV5-1; CDR3aa: ASSWGQARIETQY
j_gene: TRBJ1-4; v_gene: TRBV30; CDR3aa: AWRPDIQHNEKLF
j_gene: TRBJ1-5; v_gene: TRBV19; CDR3aa: ASSIVGQPQH
j_gene: TRBJ1-2; v_gene: TRBV4-3; CDR3aa: ASSQESGMGNYGYT
j_gene: TRBJ2-5; v_gene: TRBV19; CDR3aa: ASSISTSGRAQETQY
j_gene: TRBJ2-1; v_gene: TRBV6-6; CDR3aa: ASSPLAGRYNEQF
j_gene: TRBJ2-7; v_gene: TRBV7-8; CDR3aa: ASSFGRAGVHEQY
j_gene: TRBJ2-2; v_gene: TRBV30; CDR3aa: AWNLRRGPNTGELF
j_gene: TRBJ1-2; v_gene: TRBV5-6; CDR3aa: ASSLGVPRAYGYT
j_gene: TRBJ1-5; v_gene: TRBV7-3; CDR3aa: ASSLTAGQPQH
j_gene: TRBJ1-1; v_gene: TRBV28; CDR3aa: ASSPRTGVGTEAF
j_gene: TRBJ1-2; v_gene: TRBV2; CDR3aa: ASSEARGGSYGYT
j_gene: TRBJ1-1; v_gene: TRBV28; CDR3aa: ASSGGFTEAF